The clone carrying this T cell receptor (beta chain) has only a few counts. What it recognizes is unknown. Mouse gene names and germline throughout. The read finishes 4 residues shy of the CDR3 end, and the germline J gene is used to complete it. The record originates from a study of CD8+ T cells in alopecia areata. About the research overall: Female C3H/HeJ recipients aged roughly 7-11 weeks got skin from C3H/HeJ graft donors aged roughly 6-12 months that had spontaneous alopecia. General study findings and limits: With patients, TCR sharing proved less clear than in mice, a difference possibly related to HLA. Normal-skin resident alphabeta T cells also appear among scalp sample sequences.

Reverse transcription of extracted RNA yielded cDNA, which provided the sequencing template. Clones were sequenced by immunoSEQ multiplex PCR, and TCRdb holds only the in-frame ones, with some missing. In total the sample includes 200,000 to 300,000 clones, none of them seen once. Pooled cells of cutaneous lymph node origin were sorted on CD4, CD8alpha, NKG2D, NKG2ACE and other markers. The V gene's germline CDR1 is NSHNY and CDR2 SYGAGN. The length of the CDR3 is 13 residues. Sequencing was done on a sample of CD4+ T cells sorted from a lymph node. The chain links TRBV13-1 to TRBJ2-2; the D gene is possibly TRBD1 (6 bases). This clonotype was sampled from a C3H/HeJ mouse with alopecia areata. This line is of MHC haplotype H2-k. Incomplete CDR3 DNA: TGTGCCAGCAGTGATAAAGGGGGCGGG. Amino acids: CASSDKGGG. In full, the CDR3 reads CASSDKGGGQLYF.